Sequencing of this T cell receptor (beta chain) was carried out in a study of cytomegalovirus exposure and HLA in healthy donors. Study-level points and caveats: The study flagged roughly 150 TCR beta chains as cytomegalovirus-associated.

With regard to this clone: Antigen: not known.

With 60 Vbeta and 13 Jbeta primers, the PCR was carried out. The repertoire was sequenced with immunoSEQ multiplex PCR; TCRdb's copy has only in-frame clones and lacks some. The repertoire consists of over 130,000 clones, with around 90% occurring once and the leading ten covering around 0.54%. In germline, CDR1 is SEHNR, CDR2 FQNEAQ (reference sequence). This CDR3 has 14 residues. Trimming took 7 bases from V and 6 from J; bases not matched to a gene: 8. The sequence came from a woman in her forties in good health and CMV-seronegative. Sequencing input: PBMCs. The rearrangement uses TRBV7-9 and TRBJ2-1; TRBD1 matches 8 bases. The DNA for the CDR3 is TGTGCCAGCATCCGGGACAGGCGATTCAATGAGCAGTTCTTC. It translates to CASIRDRRFNEQFF. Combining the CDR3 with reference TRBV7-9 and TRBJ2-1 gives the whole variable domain DTGVSQNPRHKITKRGQNVTFRCDPISEHNRLYWYRQTLGQGPEFLTYFQNEAQLEKSRLLSDRFSAERPKGSFSTLEIQRTEQGDSAMYLCASIRDRRFNEQFFGPGTRLTVL.